This T cell receptor beta chain was found in a study of blood T cell repertoires in COVID-19. Study summary: Acute and convalescent COVID-19 samples came from the United States, Italy and Spain. Sources were T cells, B-cell-depleted T cells, or PBMCs; the material itself was cDNA or gDNA.

Assay: immunoSEQ multiplex PCR; the TCRdb copy retains only in-frame clones and omits some. The sample holds some 50,000 clones, less than 85% seen once. Germline CDR1 is SGHNT and CDR2 is YYREEE (reference sequence). The CDR3 has 15 amino acids. Losses at the gene ends were 3 bases for V and 7 bases for J; bases not matched to a gene: 10. The TCR originated in a man in his fifties with active COVID-19. Sample: peripheral blood. This chain uses TRBV5-4 with TRBJ1-1; 9 bases align to TRBD1. The CDR3 is CASSSTGGGSNEAFF. DNA for the CDR3: TGTGCCAGCAGCTCCACAGGGGGCGGGAGTAATGAAGCTTTCTTT.